The present entry profiles one T cell receptor (beta chain) with its context. This sample stems from a study of blood T cell repertoires in COVID-19. Produced via immunoSEQ multiplex PCR; TCRdb's table is partial and in-frame only. The sample includes 250,000 to 350,000 clones, around 85% seen only once; the top ten take under 3%. Participant-given clinical history determined each cohort assignment. The germline V and J ends were trimmed by 0 bases and 10 bases, with 22 bases remaining between them. The CDR3 loop spans 17 amino acids. Germline V CDR1 and CDR2: MGHRA, YSYEKL. The sequenced sample was PBMCs or T cells enriched from blood (not recorded which). The source of this sequence is a woman aged 45-60 years who had recovered from COVID-19. This rearrangement joins TRBV4-1 to TRBJ2-1, with D perhaps matching TRBD1 (7 bases). The CDR3 DNA sequence: TGCGCCAGCAGCCAAGAAATTGGAGGGGGCCGTGAAGTCGAGCAGTTCTTC. It encodes CASSQEIGGGREVEQFF.